A selection of T cell receptor beta chains follows, all from one sample in a study of T cell repertoires in cytomegalovirus infection. Their antigens are not known. TCRdb independently ran MiXCR on the reads; one entry per CDR3 protein. Seen here are hundreds of thousands of distinct CDR3 sequences, 33% observed once, and the top ten hold 15% to 20%. The sequenced sample was cultured PBMCs, obtained from culture after CMV antigen stimulation. The receptors originated from a human donor in good health (CMV status not recorded). Some clones in this sample may be carry-over from other donors' samples. CDR3s include the opening cysteine and the closing phenylalanine or tryptophan. A D gene is named only where the DNA matches it firmly. Expanded clones get a size class; other rows say once, few or many, or leave the size out.

V: TRBV11-2; size: -; D: -; J: TRBJ2-3; DNA: TGTGCCAGCACCCCAGGCTATACGCAGTATTTT; CDR3: CASTPGYTQYF
V: TRBV7-8; size: many; D: TRBD2; J: TRBJ2-2; DNA: TGTGCCAGCAGCTTAGAGGGCGGGAGGCGCACCGGGGAGCTGTTTTTT; CDR3: CASSLEGGRRTGELFF
V: TRBV11-2; size: -; D: TRBD2; J: TRBJ2-3; DNA: TGTGCCAGCAGCTTAGGCCCTAGCGGGGGCACAGATACGCAGTATTTT; CDR3: CASSLGPSGGTDTQYF
V: TRBV12-3/TRBV12-4; size: -; D: -; J: TRBJ1-2; DNA: TGTGCCAGCAGTTTGGGGGAGGCACAGGGAGAAGGCTACACCTTC; CDR3: CASSLGEAQGEGYTF
V: TRBV10-3; size: few; D: -; J: TRBJ1-2; DNA: TGTGCCATCAGCGTTGAAGGAAGCTACACCTTC; CDR3: CAISVEGSYTF
V: TRBV11-2; size: -; D: -; J: TRBJ1-1; DNA: TGTGCCAGCAGCCCGGGAAACATGAACACTGAAGCTTTCTTT; CDR3: CASSPGNMNTEAFF
V: TRBV7-9; size: few; D: TRBD1; J: TRBJ1-4; DNA: TGTGCCAGCAGCTCAAACAGGGGAAGAATTGAAAAACTGTTTTTT; CDR3: CASSSNRGRIEKLFF
V: TRBV4-1; size: -; D: -; J: TRBJ1-4; DNA: TGCGCCAGCAGCCAAAGGCTATTCGTTAATGAAAAACTGTTTTTT; CDR3: CASSQRLFVNEKLFF
V: TRBV19; size: many; D: -; J: TRBJ2-7; DNA: TGTGCCAGTAGTATAGATCGCCAGGGTTACGAGCAGTACTTC; CDR3: CASSIDRQGYEQYF
V: TRBV20-1; size: once; D: -; J: TRBJ1-2; DNA: TGCAGTGCTAGAGATGGCAGAGTATATGGCTACACCTTC; CDR3: CSARDGRVYGYTF
V: TRBV7-6; size: few; D: -; J: TRBJ1-2; DNA: TGTGCCAGCAGGACCATCGGCTATGGCTACACCTTC; CDR3: CASRTIGYGYTF
V: TRBV4-1; size: few; D: -; J: TRBJ1-6; DNA: TGCGCCAGCAGCCAACTGCCGGGACCACTAAATTCACCCCTCCACTTT; CDR3: CASSQLPGPLNSPLHF
V: TRBV2; size: few; D: -; J: TRBJ1-2; DNA: TGTGCCAGCAGTGCAGATAACTATGGCTACACCTTC; CDR3: CASSADNYGYTF
V: TRBV7-2; size: many; D: -; J: TRBJ1-6; DNA: TGTGCCAGCAGCGCAGAGGCCCGTCCCCTCCACTTT; CDR3: CASSAEARPLHF
V: TRBV9; size: -; D: -; J: TRBJ1-2; DNA: TGTGCCAGCAGCGTAGAGGGGCCCTATGGCTACACCTTC; CDR3: CASSVEGPYGYTF
V: TRBV19; size: -; D: -; J: TRBJ1-1; DNA: TGTGCCAGTAGTATGGGAGGCAGGGACACTGAAGCTTTCTTT; CDR3: CASSMGGRDTEAFF
V: TRBV5-5; size: -; D: -; J: TRBJ2-5; DNA: TGTGCCAGCAGTCCTACAGGGAACCAAGAGACCCAGTACTTC; CDR3: CASSPTGNQETQYF
V: TRBV18; size: few; D: -; J: TRBJ2-4; DNA: TGTGCCAGCTCACCAGGGAACATTCAGTACTTC; CDR3: CASSPGNIQYF
V: TRBV6-5; size: -; D: -; J: TRBJ2-2; DNA: TGTGCCAGCAGTTACTCTGCTAGCCGGTACACCGGGGAGCTGTTTTTT; CDR3: CASSYSASRYTGELFF
V: TRBV6-2/TRBV6-3; size: -; D: TRBD1; J: TRBJ1-1; DNA: TGTGCCAGCAGTTACGACGGTCGGACAGGACGCACTGAAGCTTTCTTT; CDR3: CASSYDGRTGRTEAFF
V: TRBV7-2; size: many; D: -; J: TRBJ2-7; DNA: TGTGCCAGCAGCTTAGGGACGGGGGACGAGCAGTACTTC; CDR3: CASSLGTGDEQYF
V: TRBV11-2; size: -; D: -; J: TRBJ2-5; DNA: TGTGCCAGCAGCTTAGGTGGGATCACAGAGACCCAGTACTTC; CDR3: CASSLGGITETQYF
V: TRBV7-2; size: few; D: -; J: TRBJ1-2; DNA: TGTGCCAGCAGCCCCCTAGGGACGAACTATGGCTACACCTTC; CDR3: CASSPLGTNYGYTF